This TCR beta chain was captured in a study of PD-L1 blockade in urothelial cancer. Study overall: Men with urothelial cancer arising in the bladder made up about 85% of the roughly 29 patients.

V lost 6 bases, J lost 5 bases, and 3 bases stayed unmatched. This CDR3 comprises 13 residues. Germline V lookup: CDR1 MDHEN, CDR2 SYDVKM. Profiled with immunoSEQ multiplex PCR; TCRdb holds only in-frame clones, not every one. The sample comprises 120,000 or so clones, about 82% of which are singletons, and roughly 2.6% rests with the top ten. Time point indicated: peripheral blood 6 weeks after treatment start. Enrolled patients showed locally advanced or metastatic urothelial carcinoma. This clonotype originated in a middle-aged man with urothelial cancer. The sequencing here drew on PBMCs, taken around atezolizumab (anti-PD-L1) treatment. This chain joins TRBV28 and TRBJ1-1, with 10 bases lining up with TRBD1. This CDR3 is CASRGQGTTEAFF. In DNA, the CDR3 is TGTGCCAGCAGGGGACAGGGGACGACTGAAGCTTTCTTT.